This is a list of T cell receptor beta chains from one sample in a study of cytomegalovirus exposure and HLA in healthy donors. Here immunoSEQ multiplex PCR was the method, and the copy in TCRdb shows in-frame clones only, minus some. The data contain about 77,000 clones, around three quarters of them seen just once; the ten biggest clones take up around 3.6%. The source material was PBMCs. The receptors were sampled from a man in his forties or fifties in good health and CMV-seronegative. CDR3s include the opening cysteine and the closing phenylalanine or tryptophan. The D gene is left open where the match is weak. A clone size is listed for some rows: how often the clone was seen (once, few, many), or a class if it is expanded.

j_gene,v_gene,d_gene,abundance,CDR3aa,CDR3nt
TRBJ2-5,TRBV19,TRBD2,.,CASSIVRTSGGETQYF,TGTGCCAGTAGTATAGTACGGACTAGCGGGGGAGAGACCCAGTACTTC
TRBJ2-5,TRBV6-5,TRBD1,.,CASSRPGQGPETQYF,TGTGCCAGCAGCCGCCCGGGACAGGGACCAGAGACCCAGTACTTC
TRBJ1-1,TRBV28,.,once,CASSGGRVNTEALF,TGTGCCAGCAGCGGGGGGCGGGTGAACACTGAAGCTCTCTTT
TRBJ1-5,TRBV7-8,.,once,CASRPDRSSNQPQHF,TGTGCCAGCAGACCCGACAGGTCTAGCAATCAGCCCCAGCATTTT
TRBJ2-5,TRBV6-6,TRBD2,.,CASSYSGEGETQYF,TGTGCCAGCAGTTACTCAGGGGAGGGAGAGACCCAGTACTTC
TRBJ2-5,TRBV7-9,TRBD2,.,CASSLDDLAGSETQYF,TGTGCCAGCAGCTTAGACGATCTAGCGGGTTCAGAGACCCAGTACTTC
TRBJ1-6,TRBV5-1,.,once,CASSPRTENSPLHF,TGCGCCAGCAGCCCTAGGACAGAAAATTCACCCCTCCACTTT
TRBJ1-3,TRBV6-5,.,.,CASSYQGLSGNTIYF,TGTGCCAGCAGTTATCAGGGGCTCTCTGGAAACACCATATATTTT
TRBJ2-1,TRBV7-3,TRBD2,few,CASSLGLAGGINEQFF,TGTGCCAGCAGCTTAGGACTAGCGGGGGGGATCAATGAGCAGTTCTTC
TRBJ1-3,TRBV5-6,.,.,CASSLNRRVSGNTIYF,TGTGCCAGCAGCTTGAATCGCAGGGTCTCTGGAAACACCATATATTTT
TRBJ1-2,TRBV5-6,.,.,CASSSRTEGKYGYTF,TGTGCCAGCAGCTCCCGTACTGAGGGCAAATATGGCTACACCTTC
TRBJ1-3,TRBV30,TRBD1,.,CAWSFGTGVLAGNTIYF,TGTGCCTGGAGTTTCGGGACAGGGGTTTTGGCGGGAAACACCATATATTTT
TRBJ1-1,TRBV7-9,.,.,CASTEVGGKSNTEAFF,TGTGCCAGCACCGAGGTTGGTGGCAAATCGAACACTGAAGCTTTCTTT
TRBJ1-2,TRBV5-4,.,.,CASSPRQTNYGYTF,TGTGCCAGCAGCCCCAGACAGACAAACTATGGCTACACCTTC
TRBJ2-7,TRBV27,TRBD2,.,CASSSSGGSYEQYF,TGTGCCAGCAGTTCAAGCGGGGGCTCCTACGAGCAGTACTTC
TRBJ2-1,TRBV6-6,TRBD2,.,CASGTSGGARDEQFF,TGTGCCAGCGGTACTAGCGGGGGGGCTCGAGATGAGCAGTTCTTC